The 5 T cell receptor beta chains below all came from one sample that was sequenced in a study of blood T cell repertoires in COVID-19. Some clones are missing from TCRdb's copy, which holds only in-frame ones; the method was immunoSEQ multiplex PCR. The sample consists of about 200,000 clones, about 82% of them appearing once. Sequencing used peripheral blood. The receptors were sampled from a woman of 80 years or more with acute or convalescent COVID-19.

The V call is TRBV6-2 or TRBV6-3, the J call TRBJ2-3, with TRBD2 identical over 7 bases. V lost 2 bases to trimming and J lost 1 base; unmatched junction nucleotides: 6. The CDR3 length is 16 residues. Germline V lookup: CDR1 MNHEY, CDR2 SVGEGT. CDR3 amino acids: CASSYVGGGGTDTQYF. The CDR3 DNA is TGTGCCAGCAGTTACGTAGGCGGGGGAGGCACAGATACGCAGTATTTT.

The chain combines TRBV9 with TRBJ2-1, with 7 bases aligning to TRBD2. Germline loops: CDR1 SGDLS, CDR2 YYNGEE. The CDR3 length is 14 residues. V gave up 3 bases and J gave up 6 bases; unmatched junction bases: 6. The CDR3 coding sequence is TGTGCCAGCAGCGCCACCAGCGGGGCCAATGAGCAGTTCTTC. Protein: CASSATSGANEQFF.

This clone was counted a few times. The CDR3 reads CASSPIQGETEAFF. Here the CDR3 DNA reads TGTGCCAGCTCACCAATCCAGGGTGAGACTGAAGCTTTCTTT. The chain links TRBV18 to TRBJ1-1; D possibly corresponds to TRBD1 (5 bases). This CDR3 comprises 14 residues. The V end lost 2 bases, the J end lost 5 bases, and 12 bases lay between the germline ends. Germline CDR1 reads KGHSH; CDR2 reads LQKENI.

The chain has TRBV5-5 and TRBJ1-4, with D perhaps matching TRBD1 (5 bases). CDR1 is SGHKS and CDR2 is YYEKEE in the germline V gene (reference sequence). With 5 bases removed from V and 8 bases from J, the gap between germline ends came to 16 bases. This CDR3 has 14 amino acids. The CDR3 loop reads CASSWIGAQEKLFF. The CDR3 DNA reads TGTGCCAGCAGTTGGATAGGGGCCCAAGAAAAACTGTTTTTT.

V usage is TRBV5-8 and J usage is TRBJ2-2; D possibly corresponds to TRBD1 (7 bases). Trimming pared 3 bases from V and 5 bases from J, leaving 20 bases between. This CDR3 is 17 amino acids long. Germline loops: CDR1 SGHTS, CDR2 YDEGEE. The CDR3 nucleotides read TGTGCCAGCAGCTCGGCCACTTGGCCAGGGGGGACCGGGGAGCTGTTTTTT. Encoded protein: CASSSATWPGGTGELFF. Supplemented by reference TRBV5-8 and TRBJ2-2, the full variable domain reads EAGVTQSPTHLIKTRGQQATLRCSPISGHTSVYWYQQALGLGLQFLLWYDEGEERNRGNFPPRFSGRQFPNYSSELNVNALELEDSALYLCASSSATWPGGTGELFFGEGSRLTVL.